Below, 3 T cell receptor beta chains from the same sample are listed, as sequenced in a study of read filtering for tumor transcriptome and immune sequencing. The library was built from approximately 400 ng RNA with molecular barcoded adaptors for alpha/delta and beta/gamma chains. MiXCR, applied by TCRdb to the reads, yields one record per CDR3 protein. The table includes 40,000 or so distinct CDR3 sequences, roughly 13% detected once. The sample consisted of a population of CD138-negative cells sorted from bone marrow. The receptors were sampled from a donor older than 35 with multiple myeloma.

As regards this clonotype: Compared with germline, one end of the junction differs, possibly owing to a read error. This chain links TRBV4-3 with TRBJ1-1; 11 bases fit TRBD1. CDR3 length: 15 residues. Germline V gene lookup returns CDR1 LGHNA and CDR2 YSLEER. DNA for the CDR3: TGCGGCAGCAGCCAAGGGACAGGGGGTGTTACTGAAGCTTTCTTT. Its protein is CGSSQGTGGVTEAFF.

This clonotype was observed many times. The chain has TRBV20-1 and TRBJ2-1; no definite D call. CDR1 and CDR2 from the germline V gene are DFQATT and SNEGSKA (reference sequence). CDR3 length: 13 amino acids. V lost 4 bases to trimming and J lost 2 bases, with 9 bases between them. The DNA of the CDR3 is TGCAGTGCTAATTACGGGCCCTACAATGAGCAGTTCTTC. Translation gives CSANYGPYNEQFF.

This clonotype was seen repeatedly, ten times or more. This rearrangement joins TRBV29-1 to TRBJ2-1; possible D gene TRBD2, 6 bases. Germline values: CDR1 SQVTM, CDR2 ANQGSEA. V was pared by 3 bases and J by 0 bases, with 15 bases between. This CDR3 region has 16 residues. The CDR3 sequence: CSVERPGVSSYNEQFF. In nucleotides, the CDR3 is TGCAGCGTTGAGCGGCCGGGGGTCAGCTCCTACAATGAGCAGTTCTTC.